This T cell receptor (beta chain) is drawn from a study of blood T cell repertoires in COVID-19. The J segment lost 6 bases and the V segment lost 5 bases, leaving 7 bases of the junction unmatched. Germline loops: CDR1 LNHDA, CDR2 SQIVND (reference sequence). The CDR3 spans 14 residues. In assigning cohorts, the study relied on participant-reported clinical history. Cohort 3 recovered donors had two negative PCRs, clearance, or symptom resolution. The data were produced by immunoSEQ multiplex PCR, yet TCRdb's version contains in-frame clones alone and is incomplete. The sample shows approximately 260,000 clones, 85% to 95% of them seen only once.

Sequences were obtained from PBMCs or T cells enriched from blood (not recorded which). The TCR comes from a woman aged 18-29 years who had recovered from COVID-19. The J gene is TRBJ1-5, the V gene TRBV19, with TRBD1 matching 7 bases. In DNA, the CDR3 is TGTGCCAGTAGTGGAGACAGGGTTTCTCAGCCCCAGCATTTT. It translates to CASSGDRVSQPQHF. Filled out from reference TRBV19 and TRBJ1-5, the complete variable domain reads DGGITQSPKYLFRKEGQNVTLSCEQNLNHDAMYWYRQDPGQGLRLIYYSQIVNDFQKGDIAEGYSVSREKKESFPLTVTSAQKNPTAFYLCASSGDRVSQPQHFGDGTRLSIL.